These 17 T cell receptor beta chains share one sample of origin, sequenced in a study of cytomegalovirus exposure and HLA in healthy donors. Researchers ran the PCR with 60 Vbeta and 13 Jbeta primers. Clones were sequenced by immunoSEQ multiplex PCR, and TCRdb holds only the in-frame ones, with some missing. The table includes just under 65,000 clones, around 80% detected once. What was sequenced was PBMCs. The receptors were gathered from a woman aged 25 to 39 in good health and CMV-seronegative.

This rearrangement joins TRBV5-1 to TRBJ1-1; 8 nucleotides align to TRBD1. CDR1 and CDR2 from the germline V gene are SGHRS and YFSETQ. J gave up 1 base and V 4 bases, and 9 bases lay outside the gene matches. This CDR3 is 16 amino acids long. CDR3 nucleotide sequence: TGCGCCAGCAGCACGGGGGACAGGTCCCCGAACACTGAAGCTTTCTTT. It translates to CASSTGDRSPNTEAFF.

CDR3 sequence reads: CASSQEGPSEAYNEQFF. CDR3 nucleotide sequence: TGCGCCAGCAGCCAAGAGGGACCTAGCGAAGCCTACAATGAGCAGTTCTTC. This chain links TRBV4-3 with TRBJ2-1, with D possibly matching TRBD2 (6 bases). The CDR3 extends over 17 amino acids. The V gene lost 0 bases and the J gene lost 2 bases, with 14 bases spanning the gap. Germline V CDR1 and CDR2: LGHNA, YSLEER.

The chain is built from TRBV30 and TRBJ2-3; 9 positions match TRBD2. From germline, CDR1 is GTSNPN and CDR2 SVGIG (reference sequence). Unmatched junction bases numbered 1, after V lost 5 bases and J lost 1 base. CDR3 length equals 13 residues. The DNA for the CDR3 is TGTGCCTGGGAGCGGGGGGGCACAGATACGCAGTATTTT. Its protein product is CAWERGGTDTQYF. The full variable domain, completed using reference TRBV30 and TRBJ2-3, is SQTIHQWPATLVQPVGSPLSLECTVEGTSNPNLYWYRQAAGRGLQLLFYSVGIGQISSEVPQNLSASRPQDRQFILSSKKLLLSDSGFYLCAWERGGTDTQYFGPGTRLTVL.

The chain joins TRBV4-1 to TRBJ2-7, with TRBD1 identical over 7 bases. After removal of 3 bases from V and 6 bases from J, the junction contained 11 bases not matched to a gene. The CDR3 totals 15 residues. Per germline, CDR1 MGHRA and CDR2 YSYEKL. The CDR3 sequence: CASSHLGTGESEQYF. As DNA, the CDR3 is TGCGCCAGCAGCCACCTTGGCACAGGGGAATCCGAGCAGTACTTC.

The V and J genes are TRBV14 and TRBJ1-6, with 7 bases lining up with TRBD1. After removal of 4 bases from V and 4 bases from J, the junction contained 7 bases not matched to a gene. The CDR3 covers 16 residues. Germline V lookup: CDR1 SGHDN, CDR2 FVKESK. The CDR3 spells CASSRRQGVYNSPLHF. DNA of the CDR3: TGTGCCAGCAGCCGAAGGCAGGGGGTGTATAATTCACCCCTCCACTTT.

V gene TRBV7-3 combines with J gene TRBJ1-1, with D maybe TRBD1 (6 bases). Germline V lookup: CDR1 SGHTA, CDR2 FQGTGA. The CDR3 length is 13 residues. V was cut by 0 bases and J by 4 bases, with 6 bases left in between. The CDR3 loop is CASSLTGGTEAFF. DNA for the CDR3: TGTGCCAGCAGCTTAACAGGGGGCACTGAAGCTTTCTTT.

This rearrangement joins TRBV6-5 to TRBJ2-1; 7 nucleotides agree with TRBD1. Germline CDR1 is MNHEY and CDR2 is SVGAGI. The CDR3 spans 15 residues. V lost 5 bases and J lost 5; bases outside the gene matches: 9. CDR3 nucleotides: TGTGCCAGCAGTCCTGACAGGGCCAAAAACAATGAGCAGTTCTTC. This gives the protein CASSPDRAKNNEQFF.

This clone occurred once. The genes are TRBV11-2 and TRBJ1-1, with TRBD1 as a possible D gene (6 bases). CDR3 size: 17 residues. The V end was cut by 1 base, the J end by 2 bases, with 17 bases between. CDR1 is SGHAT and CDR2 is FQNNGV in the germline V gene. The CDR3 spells CASSLVGRGSVNTEAFF. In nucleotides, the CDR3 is TGTGCCAGCAGCTTAGTGGGCAGGGGCTCTGTAAACACTGAAGCTTTCTTT.

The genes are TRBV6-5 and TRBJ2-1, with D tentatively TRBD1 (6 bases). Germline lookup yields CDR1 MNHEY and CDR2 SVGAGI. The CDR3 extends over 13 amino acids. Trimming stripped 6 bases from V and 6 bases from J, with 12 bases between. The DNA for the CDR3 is TGTGCCAGCAGCGCCAACAGGGTCAATGAGCAGTTCTTC. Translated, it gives CASSANRVNEQFF.

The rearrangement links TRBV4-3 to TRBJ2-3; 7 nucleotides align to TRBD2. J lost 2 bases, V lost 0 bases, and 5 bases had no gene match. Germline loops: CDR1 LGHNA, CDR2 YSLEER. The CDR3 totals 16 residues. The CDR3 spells CASSQDYSGVTDTQYF. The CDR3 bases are TGCGCCAGCAGCCAAGATTACAGCGGGGTCACAGATACGCAGTATTTT.

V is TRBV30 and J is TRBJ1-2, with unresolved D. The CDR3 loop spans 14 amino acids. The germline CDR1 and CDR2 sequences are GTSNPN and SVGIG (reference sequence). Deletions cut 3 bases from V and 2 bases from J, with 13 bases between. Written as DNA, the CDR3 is TGTGCCTGGAGAGGAGAGAGTCGGAACTATGGCTACACCTTC. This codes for CAWRGESRNYGYTF.

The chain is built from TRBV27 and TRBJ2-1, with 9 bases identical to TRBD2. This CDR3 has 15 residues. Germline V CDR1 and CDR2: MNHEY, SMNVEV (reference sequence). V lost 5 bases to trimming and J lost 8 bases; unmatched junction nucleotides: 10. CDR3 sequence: CASSTRLAASDEQFF. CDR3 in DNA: TGTGCCAGCAGTACGCGACTAGCGGCGAGCGATGAGCAGTTCTTC.

The chain's CDR3 is CSVEWGTVYNEQFF. CDR3 nucleotides: TGCAGCGTTGAATGGGGGACAGTCTACAATGAGCAGTTCTTC. This chain uses TRBV29-1 with TRBJ2-1, with 7 bases lining up with TRBD1. J gave up 3 bases and V 2 bases, and 4 bases lay outside the gene matches. The germline gives CDR1 SQVTM, CDR2 ANQGSEA. The length of the CDR3 is 14 residues.

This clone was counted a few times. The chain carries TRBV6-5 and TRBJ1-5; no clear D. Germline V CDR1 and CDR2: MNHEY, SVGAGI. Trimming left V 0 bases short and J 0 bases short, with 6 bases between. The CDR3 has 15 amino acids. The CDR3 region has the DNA TGTGCCAGCAGTTACTCACGGGATAGCAATCAGCCCCAGCATTTT. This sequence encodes CASSYSRDSNQPQHF.

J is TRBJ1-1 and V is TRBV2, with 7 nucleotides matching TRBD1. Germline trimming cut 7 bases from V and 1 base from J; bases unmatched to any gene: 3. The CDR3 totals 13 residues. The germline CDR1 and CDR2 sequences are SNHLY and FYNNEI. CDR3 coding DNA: TGTGCCAGCATCTGGGACAGGAACACTGAAGCTTTCTTT. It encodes CASIWDRNTEAFF.

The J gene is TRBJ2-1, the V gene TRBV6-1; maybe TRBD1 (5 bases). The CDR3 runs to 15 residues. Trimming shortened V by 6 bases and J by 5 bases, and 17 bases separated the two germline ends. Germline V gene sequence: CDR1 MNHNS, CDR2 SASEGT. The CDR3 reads CASSPTETQNNEQFF. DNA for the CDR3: TGTGCCAGCAGCCCGACAGAAACCCAAAACAATGAGCAGTTCTTC.

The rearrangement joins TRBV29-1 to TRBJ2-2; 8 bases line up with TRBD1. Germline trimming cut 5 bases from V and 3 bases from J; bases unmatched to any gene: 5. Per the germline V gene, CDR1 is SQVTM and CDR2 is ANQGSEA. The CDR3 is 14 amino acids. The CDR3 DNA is TGCAGCGTTTGGACAGGGCAGGACACCGGGGAGCTGTTTTTT. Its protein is CSVWTGQDTGELFF.